The 31 T cell receptor beta chains below come from one sample, sequenced in a study of regulatory T cells in long-lasting Graves disease. Assembly of TCR beta libraries relied on iRepertoire HTBI primers together with Arm-PCR of CDR3 regions. TCRdb itself ran the multiplex PCR reads through MiXCR, one entry per CDR3 protein. The profile covers a few hundred thousand distinct CDR3 sequences, with approximately 20% appearing a single time and approximately 15% taken by the ten largest. Documented time point: newly diagnosed GD, antithyroid drugs for less than 3 months. PBMCs were the source of the RNA used for TCR sequencing. These sequences were also reported in another study, on T cells in Graves' hyperthyroidism and ophthalmopathy.

Source: peripheral blood mononuclear cells (PBMCs), taken at new diagnosis, from a patient treated with antithyroid drugs. These receptors all stem from a woman younger than 45 with Graves disease.

This clonotype has only a few counts. This chain links TRBV19 with TRBJ1-1, with 7 bases lining up with TRBD1. Trimming at V came to 5 bases and at J to 5 bases, leaving 11 bases not matched to a gene. Germline V lookup: CDR1 LNHDA, CDR2 SQIVND (reference sequence). CDR3 size: 15 residues. The CDR3 loop is CASSLQGGLETEAFF. The CDR3 DNA reads TGTGCCAGTAGTCTCCAGGGGGGTTTAGAGACTGAAGCTTTCTTT.

This clonotype was recorded at least ten times. The chain uses TRBV2 and TRBJ1-2; D possibly corresponds to TRBD1 (6 bases). Germline V CDR1 and CDR2: SNHLY, FYNNEI. CDR3 length: 13 amino acids. Trimming stripped 9 bases from V and 0 bases from J, with 11 bases between. CDR3 nucleotide sequence: TGTGCCAGACAAGACAGGTCTAACTATGGCTACACCTTC. The encoded protein is CARQDRSNYGYTF. The entire variable domain, with the rest obtained from reference TRBV2 and TRBJ1-2, is as follows: EPEVTQTPSHQVTQMGQEVILRCVPISNHLYFYWYRQILGQKVEFLVSFYNNEISEKSEIFDDQFSVERPDGSNFTLKIRSTKLEDSAMYFCARQDRSNYGYTFGSGTRLTVV.

The rearrangement joins TRBV6-1 to TRBJ1-5, with a tentative D call TRBD1 (6 bases). The CDR3 is 14 amino acids. The germline V gene encodes CDR1 MNHNS and CDR2 SASEGT. Trimming shortened V by 11 bases and J by 11 bases, and 25 bases separated the two germline ends. In DNA form, the CDR3 reads TGTGCCGGCAAGGGGGTGGACCTTTTTTGGACCCAGCATTTT. Translated: CAGKGVDLFWTQHF.

The genes are TRBV27 and TRBJ1-1; no clear D gene. CDR1 MNHEY and CDR2 SMNVEV come from the germline V gene (reference sequence). The CDR3 covers 17 residues. V lost 2 bases to trimming and J lost 0 bases, with 16 bases between them. The CDR3 spells CASSLSRPGGLNTEAFF. In nucleotides, the CDR3 is TGTGCCAGCAGTTTAAGCCGACCGGGAGGGTTGAACACTGAAGCTTTCTTT.

In regard to this clonotype: Since a far larger clone is one base different, this is likely a read error. The rearrangement joins TRBV7-2 to TRBJ1-4; D is possibly TRBD1 (5 bases). Trimming left V 5 bases short and J 7 bases short, with 17 bases between. This CDR3 has 15 residues. In germline, CDR1 is SGHTA, CDR2 FQGNSA. In DNA form, the CDR3 reads TGTGCCAGCAGCACCATGGCCGGGGCGGGTGAAAAACTGTTTTTT. This sequence encodes CASSTMAGAGEKLFF.

This clonotype was detected only a few times. The chain has TRBV9 and TRBJ2-3; no clear D. The CDR3 is made up of 16 amino acids. V shed 0 bases and J shed 4 bases, with 15 bases lying between them. Germline V CDR1 and CDR2: SGDLS, YYNGEE. The CDR3 DNA is TGTGCCAGCAGCGTAGATCCCGAGAAGGGTCCAGATACGCAGTATTTT. Protein product: CASSVDPEKGPDTQYF.

This clonotype was recorded at least ten times. This rearrangement joins TRBV5-5 to TRBJ2-1, with D possibly TRBD2 on 6 matching bases. This CDR3 is built from 14 residues. Germline V lookup: CDR1 SGHKS, CDR2 YYEKEE (reference sequence). Trimming removed 0 bases at V and 9 bases at J, with 13 bases between. This CDR3 is CASSLGQGSGEQFF. Here the CDR3 DNA reads TGTGCCAGCAGCTTGGGGCAGGGTAGCGGTGAGCAGTTCTTC. Based on the CDR3 plus reference TRBV5-5 and TRBJ2-1, the full variable domain is DAGVTQSPTHLIKTRGQQVTLRCSPISGHKSVSWYQQVLGQGPQFIFQYYEKEERGRGNFPDRFSARQFPNYSSELNVNALLLGDSALYLCASSLGQGSGEQFFGPGTRLTVL.

This clonotype was seen more than once but under ten times. The chain couples TRBV5-4 to TRBJ2-1; D is undetermined. Germline assignment: CDR1 SGHNT and CDR2 YYREEE (reference sequence). The germline V and J ends were trimmed by 0 bases and 2 bases, with 0 bases remaining between them. The CDR3 is 12 residues long. The CDR3 is CASSLAYNEQFF. The CDR3 DNA sequence: TGTGCCAGCAGCTTGGCCTACAATGAGCAGTTCTTC.

On this clonotype: Just one base apart from a much larger clone, this may be a read error. The conserved phenylalanine or tryptophan normally closing the CDR3 is absent here, so this likely arose from a read error. The chain combines TRBV6-1 with TRBJ1-1; D remains ambiguous. Germline loops: CDR1 MNHNS, CDR2 SASEGT. The CDR3 is made up of 13 amino acids. The germline V and J ends were trimmed by 4 bases and 5 bases, with 11 bases remaining between them. The CDR3 loop is CASSVTTMTEAFS. The CDR3 nucleotides are TGTGCCAGCAGTGTAACCACCATGACTGAAGCTTTCTCT.

This clonotype was counted only a few times. J is TRBJ1-2 and V is TRBV20-1; D gene uncertain. Between the trimmed V and J ends, which lost 4 bases and 2 bases, there was a span of 8 bases. The CDR3 is made up of 12 amino acids. Germline V lookup: CDR1 DFQATT, CDR2 SNEGSKA (reference sequence). The CDR3 loop reads CSATGINYGYTF. CDR3 DNA: TGCAGTGCTACCGGGATAAACTATGGCTACACCTTC.

This clonotype was seen at least ten times. V is TRBV19 and J is TRBJ1-1, with D uncertain. The ends were cut back, 4 bases at V and 4 bases at J, with 10 bases in the middle. Germline-derived CDR1 and CDR2 are LNHDA and SQIVND (reference sequence). This CDR3 is 13 amino acids long. The DNA of the CDR3 is TGTGCCAGTAGTACTACCCTGGGCACTGAAGCTTTCTTT. Its protein is CASSTTLGTEAFF.

This clonotype was detected a few times. This chain connects TRBV3-1 to TRBJ2-7; D is perhaps TRBD1 (5 bases). Germline loops: CDR1 LGHDT, CDR2 YNNKEL (reference sequence). The ends were cut back, 0 bases at V and 2 bases at J, with 11 bases in the middle. This CDR3 has 15 residues. The CDR3 here is CASSQDLTVTYEQYF. CDR3 nucleotide sequence: TGTGCCAGCAGCCAAGATCTGACAGTTACCTACGAGCAGTACTTC.

This clonotype was seen at least ten times. CDR3 nucleotides: TGTGCCAGCAGTGATTCTGGACTCCTCGGGGAGGAGCCCCAGCATTTT. Protein product: CASSDSGLLGEEPQHF. This chain connects TRBV6-2 or TRBV6-3 to TRBJ1-5; D is ambiguous. Germline lookup yields CDR1 MNHEY and CDR2 SVGEGT. Trimming took 5 bases from V and 8 from J, leaving 22 bases between them. This CDR3 has 16 amino acids.

In this sample, this clonotype turned up many times. The chain recombines TRBV20-1 with TRBJ2-5; weak D call: TRBD2 (5 bases). The CDR3 runs 14 residues. Trimming left V 0 bases short and J 7 bases short, with 15 bases between. Germline values: CDR1 DFQATT, CDR2 SNEGSKA (reference sequence). The CDR3 protein is CSARDLGLVGTQYF. CDR3 DNA: TGCAGTGCTAGAGATCTCGGACTCGTGGGGACCCAGTACTTC.

This clonotype has a count of ten or more. CDR3 in amino acids: CASSFLDSQETQYF. As DNA, the CDR3 is TGTGCCAGCAGTTTTCTGGACAGTCAAGAGACCCAGTACTTC. The chain employs TRBV27 and TRBJ2-5, with a tentative D call TRBD1 (6 bases). The germline CDR1 and CDR2 sequences are MNHEY and SMNVEV (reference sequence). The length of the CDR3 is 14 residues. V lost 3 bases to trimming and J lost 2 bases, with 10 bases between them.

This clonotype was recorded many times. J is TRBJ2-1 and V is TRBV9; the D gene is possibly TRBD2 (6 bases). V shed 0 bases and J shed 11 bases, with 12 bases lying between them. The CDR3 covers 13 residues. CDR1 and CDR2 from the germline V gene are SGDLS and YYNGEE. CDR3 bases: TGTGCCAGCAGCGTAGACCAGCGCGGGAAGCAGTTCTTC. As protein: CASSVDQRGKQFF.

This clonotype was observed many times. CDR3 region: CASRRIGDSYEQYF. The CDR3 region has the DNA TGTGCCAGCAGAAGAATCGGGGACTCCTACGAGCAGTACTTC. The rearrangement links TRBV6-1 to TRBJ2-7; D may be TRBD2 (5 bases). V lost 6 bases and J 0 bases, leaving 12 bases between the germline ends. The CDR3 totals 14 residues. Germline loops: CDR1 MNHNS, CDR2 SASEGT.

This chain uses TRBV19 with TRBJ1-5; tentatively, D is TRBD1 (6 bases). V lost 6 bases and J lost 1, with 22 bases in between. This CDR3 region has 18 residues. Germline V gives CDR1 LNHDA, CDR2 SQIVND (reference sequence). The CDR3 bases are TGTGCCAGTAGGCCGGGGGGGGCGCGAAGTCTCAGCAATCAGCCCCAGCATTTT. It encodes CASRPGGARSLSNQPQHF.

This clonotype was observed at least ten times. The genes are TRBV3-1 and TRBJ2-7; D unclear. The V end was cut by 2 bases, the J end by 7 bases, with 6 bases between. From germline, CDR1 is LGHDT and CDR2 YNNKEL (reference sequence). The CDR3 is 11 amino acids. CDR3 residues: CASSQSREQYF. In DNA, the CDR3 is TGTGCCAGCAGCCAATCAAGAGAGCAGTACTTC.

This clonotype was detected many times. The CDR3 DNA reads TGTGCCAGCAGTGGGAGGAGGGGGCCACAGGGCGGCTCTGGAAACACCATATATTTT. It encodes CASSGRRGPQGGSGNTIYF. This chain joins TRBV2 and TRBJ1-3, with TRBD1 identical over 7 bases. Looked up from germline, CDR1 is SNHLY and CDR2 is FYNNEI. With V trimmed by 4 bases and J by 0 bases, 15 bases remained unmatched. The CDR3 consists of 19 residues.

This clonotype was observed at least ten times. The CDR3, as DNA: TGTGCCACCAGTGATTTAAGCACGAGTGAGCAGTTCTTC. It encodes CATSDLSTSEQFF. The chain uses TRBV24-1 and TRBJ2-1; D unresolved. Trimming pared 1 base from V and 9 bases from J, leaving 9 bases between. CDR1 KGHDR and CDR2 SFDVKD come from the germline V gene. This CDR3 spans 13 amino acids.

This clonotype occurred many times. The chain recombines TRBV12-3 or TRBV12-4 with TRBJ2-3; 7 nucleotides line up with TRBD1. This CDR3 is 14 amino acids long. V was pared by 6 bases and J by 4 bases, with 7 bases of the junction left unmatched. The CDR3 protein is CASSKDRWPDTQYF. In DNA, the CDR3 is TGTGCCAGCAGCAAGGACAGGTGGCCAGATACGCAGTATTTT.

This clonotype was picked up many times. This chain joins TRBV7-9 and TRBJ1-2, with D perhaps TRBD1 (5 bases). The V and J ends lost 0 bases and 5 bases respectively, with 7 bases between them. The germline V gene encodes CDR1 SEHNR and CDR2 FQNEAQ (reference sequence). This CDR3 spans 13 amino acids. In DNA, the CDR3 is TGTGCCAGCAGCTTAGCAGGGGATTATGGCTACACCTTC. It is translated as CASSLAGDYGYTF.

This clonotype has just one count. The chain has TRBV6-2 or TRBV6-3 and TRBJ2-3, with D unclear. The germline CDR1 and CDR2 sequences are MNHEY and SVGEGT. V was clipped by 7 bases and J by 3 bases, with 20 bases between them. The CDR3 covers 16 residues. The CDR3 nucleotides are TGTGCCAGCACCGTCGTTACGGCGTCCCAAACAGATACGCAGTATTTT. Protein: CASTVVTASQTDTQYF.

This clonotype has ten or more counts. The rearrangement uses TRBV5-1 and TRBJ2-2, with D possibly being TRBD1 (7 bases). This CDR3 contains 18 residues. The germline V gene encodes CDR1 SGHRS and CDR2 YFSETQ. Trimming took off 0 bases at V and 2 bases at J, with 17 bases between the two ends. The CDR3 bases are TGCGCCAGCAGCTTGGCCGTTGGAGGGACAGTTAACACCGGGGAGCTGTTTTTT. It specifies CASSLAVGGTVNTGELFF.

At least ten counts were recorded for this clonotype. The chain uses TRBV10-3 and TRBJ1-1; 7 nucleotides line up with TRBD1. Unmatched junction bases numbered 9, after V lost 2 bases and J lost 3 bases. CDR3 length: 16 amino acids. CDR1 is ENHRY and CDR2 is SYGVKD in the germline V gene. The CDR3 bases are TGTGCCATCAGTGAGAGGGGGCGCGGTTTGGACACTGAAGCTTTCTTT. This encodes CAISERGRGLDTEAFF.

Many counts were recorded for this clonotype. The chain carries TRBV18 and TRBJ2-1; 8 positions agree with TRBD1. With 2 bases clipped from V and 9 bases from J, the junction kept 9 bases outside the gene matches. Germline V CDR1 and CDR2: KGHSH, LQKENI. CDR3 length: 15 residues. CDR3 DNA: TGTGCCAGCTCACCAGGACAGGGCGGTCGGAGTGAGCAGTTCTTC. This encodes CASSPGQGGRSEQFF.

This clonotype was seen ten or more times. The gene calls are TRBV27 and TRBJ1-1, with 7 bases fitting TRBD1. The junction had 9 bases not matched to a gene; V was cut back by 5 bases and J by 3 bases. Germline CDR1 reads MNHEY; CDR2 reads SMNVEV (reference sequence). The CDR3 consists of 15 residues. The CDR3 sequence: CASSVRQGKYTEAFF. CDR3 nucleotide sequence: TGTGCCAGCAGTGTCCGACAGGGAAAGTACACTGAAGCTTTCTTT.

The chain is built from TRBV20-1 and TRBJ2-3; 7 nucleotides align to TRBD2. With V trimmed by 5 bases and J by 6 bases, 8 bases remained unmatched. Germline assignment: CDR1 DFQATT and CDR2 SNEGSKA (reference sequence). The CDR3 length is 13 residues. DNA for the CDR3: TGCAGTGCTGGACCTACTAGCGCGGATACGCAGTATTTT. Translated: CSAGPTSADTQYF.

This clonotype was seen repeatedly, ten times or more. The chain couples TRBV7-9 to TRBJ1-2; 7 bases fit TRBD1. With V trimmed by 5 bases and J by 8 bases, 14 bases remained unmatched. CDR1 is SEHNR and CDR2 is FQNEAQ in the germline V gene (reference sequence). The CDR3 is 15 amino acids. Written as DNA, the CDR3 is TGTGCCAGCAGCAACTCGACAGGGCTCCTGGGAGGCTACACCTTC. The encoded protein is CASSNSTGLLGGYTF.

This clonotype has a count of ten or more. The CDR3 spells CASSPTIGELFF. CDR3 in DNA: TGTGCCAGCAGCCCTACGATCGGGGAGCTGTTTTTT. This chain uses TRBV11-2 with TRBJ2-2; unclear D gene. This CDR3 has 12 amino acids. Per the germline V gene, CDR1 is SGHAT and CDR2 is FQNNGV. Trimming removed 5 bases from V and 7 bases from J, with 8 bases in between.